This T cell receptor beta chain was found in a study of blood T cell repertoires in COVID-19. Study information: Samples taken during acute and convalescent COVID-19 were collected in the United States, Italy and Spain. From T cells, B-cell-depleted T cells, or PBMCs came the material, which was cDNA or gDNA.

In the original processing: Using reference gene primer amplification, nucleated cell counts were estimated. Data came from immunoSEQ multiplex PCR; TCRdb stores just in-frame clones and leaves some out. That table furnishes V, J and clone size, whereas the DNA furnished D and trimming. The table includes nearly 110,000 clones, roughly 90% detected once. V was trimmed by 4 bases and J by 5 bases, leaving 6 bases between them. The CDR3 loop spans 12 amino acids. Germline V gives CDR1 SGDLS, CDR2 YYNGEE. The origin of this receptor is a man aged 35-49 years with active or convalescent COVID-19. The chain couples TRBV9 to TRBJ2-2; D gene unclear. Sequenced sample: peripheral blood. CDR3 in DNA: TGTGCCAGCAGCATCATTACCGGGGAGCTGTTTTTT. It is translated as CASSIITGELFF.